The next 16 T cell receptor beta chains were all read from a single sample in a study of blood T cell repertoires in COVID-19 (dated by TCRdb to 2018 to 2021). The library relied on the immunoSEQ multiplex PCR assay. What TCRdb holds here is the immuneACCESS table cut down to in-frame rearrangements. Part of the clones is not present; checked against another copy, under half of the missing clones reflect an unresolved V gene, and the others are unexplained. The sample yields around 71,000 clones; more than 75% were counted once. Jointly, the top ten make up roughly 2% of the sample. Sequencing was done on a sample of peripheral blood. These receptors were obtained from a woman aged 55 to 70 with acute or convalescent COVID-19.

This clone was seen more than once but under ten times. The gene calls are TRBV4-3 and TRBJ1-2, with D perhaps TRBD1 (5 bases). The CDR3 has 14 amino acids. V lost 1 base, J lost 4 bases, and 10 bases lay in between. CDR1 and CDR2 (germline): LGHNA, YSLEER. The CDR3 region is CASSQGRQGYGYTF. The DNA of the CDR3 is TGCGCCAGCAGCCAAGGTCGGCAGGGCTATGGCTACACCTTC.

The gene calls are TRBV29-1 and TRBJ1-1; perhaps TRBD1 as D (5 bases). Germline V lookup: CDR1 SQVTM, CDR2 ANQGSEA. The CDR3 loop spans 13 amino acids. V lost 4 bases, J lost 6 bases, and 15 bases lay in between. CDR3 in DNA: TGCAGCGTTGTATCGGGACTGTGGGCTGAAGCTTTCTTT. Amino acid sequence: CSVVSGLWAEAFF.

The chain joins TRBV9 to TRBJ2-7; tentatively, D is TRBD1 (6 bases). The V gene lost 0 bases and the J gene lost 6 bases, with 13 bases spanning the gap. This CDR3 has 14 amino acids. Germline assignment: CDR1 SGDLS and CDR2 YYNGEE. The CDR3 region is CASSVASGVSEQYF. CDR3 DNA: TGTGCCAGCAGCGTAGCTTCAGGGGTGTCCGAGCAGTACTTC.

This chain links TRBV4-3 with TRBJ1-2; D may be TRBD1 (5 bases). The CDR3 runs 15 residues. Trimming shortened V by 0 bases and J by 2 bases, and 10 bases separated the two germline ends. Germline V gene lookup returns CDR1 LGHNA and CDR2 YSLEER. The chain's CDR3 is CASSQEIGANYGYTF. The CDR3 DNA reads as TGCGCCAGCAGCCAAGAAATAGGGGCGAACTATGGCTACACCTTC.

The rearrangement links TRBV5-1 to TRBJ2-7; 8 nucleotides line up with TRBD1. The germline V gene encodes CDR1 SGHRS and CDR2 YFSETQ. V trimming: 0 bases; J trimming: 6 bases; junction bases outside the gene matches: 8. The CDR3 is 15 residues long. The CDR3 here is CASSLGAGGLSEQYF. CDR3 DNA: TGCGCCAGCAGCTTGGGGGCAGGGGGCCTTAGCGAGCAGTACTTC.

The chain combines TRBV2 with TRBJ2-7; D gene uncertain. The V gene's germline CDR1 is SNHLY and CDR2 FYNNEI. V lost 6 bases and J lost 3, with 9 bases in between. The CDR3 is 12 amino acids. This chain's CDR3 is CASRSYFYEQYF. The CDR3 bases are TGTGCCAGCAGGAGCTATTTCTACGAGCAGTACTTC.

The chain carries TRBV7-2 and TRBJ1-2; D not certain. The CDR3 extends over 14 amino acids. Germline V CDR1 and CDR2: SGHTA, FQGNSA. The V and J ends lost 1 base and 4 bases respectively, with 10 bases between them. CDR3 sequence: CASSLGNSIYGYTF. For the CDR3, the DNA is TGTGCCAGCAGCTTAGGAAACAGCATCTATGGCTACACCTTC. The whole variable domain, filled in from reference TRBV7-2 and TRBJ1-2, reads GAGVSQSPSNKVTEKGKDVELRCDPISGHTALYWYRQSLGQGLEFLIYFQGNSAPDKSGLPSDRFSAERTGGSVSTLTIQRTQQEDSAVYLCASSLGNSIYGYTFGSGTRLTVV.

The V call is TRBV9, the J call TRBJ2-2, with 7 bases that match TRBD1. The germline gives CDR1 SGDLS, CDR2 YYNGEE. The CDR3 runs 16 residues. Germline trimming cut 2 bases from V and 2 bases from J; bases unmatched to any gene: 6. CDR3 amino acids: CASSVRDRINTGELFF. The CDR3 nucleotides are TGTGCCAGCAGCGTCCGGGACAGAATAAACACCGGGGAGCTGTTTTTT.

The V call is TRBV6-5, the J call TRBJ2-7; possible D gene TRBD1, 6 bases. The CDR3 sequence is 16 residues long. Trimming removed 4 bases from V and 4 bases from J, with 20 bases in between. Germline V gene data show CDR1 as MNHEY and CDR2 as SVGAGI. The CDR3 region is CASSSLQQGQQYEQYF. The CDR3 DNA reads TGTGCCAGCAGTTCCCTCCAACAGGGCCAGCAATACGAGCAGTACTTC.

The V gene is TRBV6-5, the J gene TRBJ2-1; unclear D gene. The CDR3 loop spans 15 amino acids. V lost 2 bases and J 2 bases, leaving 10 bases between the germline ends. Germline loops: CDR1 MNHEY, CDR2 SVGAGI. The CDR3 spells CASSYDGAAYNEQFF. The CDR3 DNA sequence: TGTGCCAGCAGTTACGATGGCGCGGCCTACAATGAGCAGTTCTTC.

In this sample, this clone turned up once. CDR3 region: CASSTQGARDEKLFF. The CDR3 bases are TGCGCCAGCAGCACCCAGGGGGCGCGTGATGAAAAACTGTTTTTT. This chain uses TRBV5-1 with TRBJ1-4; 8 bases fit TRBD1. In germline, CDR1 is SGHRS, CDR2 YFSETQ. The CDR3 is 15 residues long. Trimming cost V 4 bases and J 6 bases; bases outside gene matches: 8.

This sequence joins TRBV7-3 and TRBJ2-6; 8 nucleotides match TRBD1. Unmatched junction bases numbered 2, after V lost 5 bases and J lost 2 bases. The V gene's germline CDR1 is SGHTA and CDR2 FQGTGA. The CDR3 sequence is 15 residues long. The CDR3 DNA is TGTGCCAGCAGCCTACAGGGGGCTGGGGCCAACGTCCTGACTTTC. Protein product: CASSLQGAGANVLTF.

The V gene is TRBV28, the J gene TRBJ1-2; 7 bases align to TRBD1. The junction had 6 bases not matched to a gene; V was cut back by 8 bases and J by 3 bases. Germline-derived CDR1 and CDR2 are MDHEN and SYDVKM. The CDR3 has 13 residues. The CDR3 loop reads CASGTGEYYGYTF. In DNA, the CDR3 is TGTGCCAGCGGAACAGGGGAGTACTATGGCTACACCTTC.

V is TRBV7-2 and J is TRBJ1-1, with 7 positions matching TRBD1. The CDR3 runs to 13 residues. The germline V gene has CDR1 SGHTA and CDR2 FQGNSA. V trimming: 6 bases; J trimming: 4 bases; junction bases outside the gene matches: 5. CDR3 amino acids: CASSRTGLTEAFF. Here the CDR3 DNA reads TGTGCCAGCAGTCGGACAGGCCTCACTGAAGCTTTCTTT. Full variable domain (rest looked up from reference TRBV7-2 and TRBJ1-1): GAGVSQSPSNKVTEKGKDVELRCDPISGHTALYWYRQSLGQGLEFLIYFQGNSAPDKSGLPSDRFSAERTGGSVSTLTIQRTQQEDSAVYLCASSRTGLTEAFFGQGTRLTVV.

This chain connects TRBV5-4 to TRBJ2-1, with 8 bases identical to TRBD1. The trim removed 4 bases at V and 0 bases at J, leaving 3 bases unmatched. Germline CDR1 SGHNT, CDR2 YYREEE (reference sequence). CDR3 length: 15 amino acids. CDR3 nucleotide sequence: TGTGCCAGCAGCGGACAGGGCAGCTCCTACAATGAGCAGTTCTTC. This translates into CASSGQGSSYNEQFF.

The chain combines TRBV5-8 with TRBJ1-1; weak D call: TRBD1 (5 bases). Trimming took off 0 bases at V and 4 bases at J, with 10 bases between the two ends. Germline-derived CDR1 and CDR2 are SGHTS and YDEGEE. The CDR3 extends over 14 amino acids. In DNA form, the CDR3 reads TGTGCCAGCAGCTTGGCCAGGGCGGTCACTGAAGCTTTCTTT. Its protein is CASSLARAVTEAFF.